These T cell receptor beta chains were read from a single sample in a study of regulatory T cells in long-lasting Graves disease. TCRdb redid the calling of the multiplex PCR reads with MiXCR, one entry per CDR3 protein. This sample has approximately 560,000 distinct CDR3 sequences, with 16% found just once. The sample was also reused in another study, on T cells in Graves' hyperthyroidism and ophthalmopathy.

Sample: peripheral blood mononuclear cells (PBMCs), taken at new diagnosis, from a patient treated with antithyroid drugs. The receptor set was obtained from a man aged 18 to 35 with Graves disease. Both conserved end residues are part of each CDR3. A D gene is named only where the DNA matches it firmly. Only some rows state a clone size, as once, few, many or a class for expanded clones.

size | D | J | V | DNA | CDR3
many | . | TRBJ2-3 | TRBV20-1 | TGCAGTGCTAGAACGCGGTTTAGCACAGATACGCAGTATTTT | CSARTRFSTDTQYF
many | TRBD1 | TRBJ1-1 | TRBV6-1 | TGTGCCACCAAGACAGGGGGCCATGGCGACACTGAAGCTTTCTTT | CATKTGGHGDTEAFF
. | TRBD1 | TRBJ1-5 | TRBV6-1 | TGTGCCAGCAGCCAACAGGGGCGCAATCAGCCCCAGCATTTT | CASSQQGRNQPQHF
many | . | TRBJ1-1 | TRBV6-1 | TGTGCCAGCAGCCGTCGGGGGGCCATAAACACTGAAGCTTTCTTT | CASSRRGAINTEAFF
few | . | TRBJ2-2 | TRBV20-1 | TGCAGTGCTAGGCACGGGGAGAGCGGGGAGCTGTTTTTT | CSARHGESGELFF
many | . | TRBJ2-3 | TRBV3-1 | TGTGCCAGCGGAAAGAATACGCAGTATTTT | CASGKNTQYF
few | . | TRBJ2-7 | TRBV5-6 | TGTGCCACGGCCTACGCTAAGGGGGAGCAGTACTTC | CATAYAKGEQYF
many | . | TRBJ2-1 | TRBV6-1 | TGTGCCAGCAGGGACGAGACAGAGAACAATGAGCAGTTCTTC | CASRDETENNEQFF
few | . | TRBJ1-1 | TRBV30 | TGTGCCTGGGGCCTGACGGGAAGGACTGAAGCTTTCTTT | CAWGLTGRTEAFF
few | . | TRBJ2-2 | TRBV3-1 | TGTGCCAGCAGCCAACACACGGCCACTGATATCGTAAACACCGGGGAGCTGTTTTTT | CASSQHTATDIVNTGELFF
. | TRBD1 | TRBJ2-5 | TRBV20-1 | TGCAGTGCTACCGACAGGGGACAAGAGACCCAGTACTTC | CSATDRGQETQYF
. | . | TRBJ2-2 | TRBV4-1 | TGCGCCAGCAGCCTAATTGGGGGAATTCCCGGGGAGCTGTTTTTT | CASSLIGGIPGELFF
many | . | TRBJ2-3 | TRBV28 | TGTGCCAGCAGCTCTCGGGGGACGGTAGATACGCAGTATTTT | CASSSRGTVDTQYF
. | . | TRBJ2-6 | TRBV24-1 | TGTGCCACCAGGATAGGACGTGGGGCCAACGTCCTGACTTTC | CATRIGRGANVLTF
many | TRBD1 | TRBJ2-1 | TRBV5-1 | TGCGCCAGCAGCTGGGGGGCTGGGTTGACAGGGGCCTTACCCAACGAGCAGTTCTTC | CASSWGAGLTGALPNEQFF
. | TRBD1 | TRBJ1-5 | TRBV4-1 | TGCGCCAGCAGCGCAGACCAGGGGGTGGGGGGTGTAAATCAGCCCCAGCATTTT | CASSADQGVGGVNQPQHF
many | . | TRBJ1-1 | TRBV27 | TGTGCCAGCAGTTCCGGGACTCAAATCGGTGAAGCTTTCTTT | CASSSGTQIGEAFF
. | . | TRBJ1-1 | TRBV29-1 | TGCAGCGTTTGGGGGGTTTCCACTGAAGCTTTCTTT | CSVWGVSTEAFF
. | . | TRBJ2-1 | TRBV28 | TGTGCCAGCAGTTCACCCGATGGTAGAGATGAGCAGTTCTTC | CASSSPDGRDEQFF
. | . | TRBJ1-2 | TRBV19 | TGTGCCAGTTGGGCAGGCTATGGCTACACCTTC | CASWAGYGYTF